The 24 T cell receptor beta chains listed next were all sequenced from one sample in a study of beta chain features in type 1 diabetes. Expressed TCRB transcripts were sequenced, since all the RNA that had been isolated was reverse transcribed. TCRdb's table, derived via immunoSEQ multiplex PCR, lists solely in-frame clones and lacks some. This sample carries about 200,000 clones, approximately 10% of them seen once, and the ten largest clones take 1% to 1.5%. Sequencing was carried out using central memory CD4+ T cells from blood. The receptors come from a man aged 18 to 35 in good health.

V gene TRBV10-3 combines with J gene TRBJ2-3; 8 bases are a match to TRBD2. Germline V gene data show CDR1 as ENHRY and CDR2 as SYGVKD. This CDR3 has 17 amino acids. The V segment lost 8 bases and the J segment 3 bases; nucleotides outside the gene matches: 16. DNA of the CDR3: TGTGCCATCTCCGCCATCCCGGGAGGGCCTATGACAGATACGCAGTATTTT. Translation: CAISAIPGGPMTDTQYF.

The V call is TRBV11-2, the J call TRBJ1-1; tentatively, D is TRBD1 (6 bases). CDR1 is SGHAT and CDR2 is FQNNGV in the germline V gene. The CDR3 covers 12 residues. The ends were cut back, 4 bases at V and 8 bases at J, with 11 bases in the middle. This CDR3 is CASSWLDREAFF. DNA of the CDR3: TGTGCCAGCAGCTGGCTAGACAGGGAAGCTTTCTTT.

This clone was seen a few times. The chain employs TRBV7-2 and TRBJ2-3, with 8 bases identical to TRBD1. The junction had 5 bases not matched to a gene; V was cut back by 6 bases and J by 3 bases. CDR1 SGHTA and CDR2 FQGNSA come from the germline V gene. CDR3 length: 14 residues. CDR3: CASSKNRGTDTQYF. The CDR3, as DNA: TGTGCCAGCAGTAAAAACAGGGGGACAGATACGCAGTATTTT.

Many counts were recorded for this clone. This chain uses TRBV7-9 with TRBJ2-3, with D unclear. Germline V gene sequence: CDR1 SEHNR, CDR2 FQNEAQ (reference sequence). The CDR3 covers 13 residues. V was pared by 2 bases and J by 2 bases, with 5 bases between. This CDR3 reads CASSLIFTDTQYF. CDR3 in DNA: TGTGCCAGCAGCTTAATCTTCACAGATACGCAGTATTTT.

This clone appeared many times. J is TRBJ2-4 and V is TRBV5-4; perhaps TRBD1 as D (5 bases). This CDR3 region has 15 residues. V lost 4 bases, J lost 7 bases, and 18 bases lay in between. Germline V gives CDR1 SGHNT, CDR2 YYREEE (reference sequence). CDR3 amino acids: CASSPQTDYFNIQYF. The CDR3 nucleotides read TGTGCCAGCAGCCCCCAGACAGATTACTTCAACATTCAGTACTTC. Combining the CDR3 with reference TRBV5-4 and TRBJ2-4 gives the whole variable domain ETGVTQSPTHLIKTRGQQVTLRCSSQSGHNTVSWYQQALGQGPQFIFQYYREEENGRGNFPPRFSGLQFPNYSSELNVNALELDDSALYLCASSPQTDYFNIQYFGAGTRLSVL.

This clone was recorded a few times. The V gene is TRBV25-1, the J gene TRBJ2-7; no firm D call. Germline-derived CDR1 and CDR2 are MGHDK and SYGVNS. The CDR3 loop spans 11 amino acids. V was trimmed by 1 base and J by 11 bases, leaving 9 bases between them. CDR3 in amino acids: CASSESVVEYF. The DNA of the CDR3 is TGTGCCAGCAGTGAATCGGTAGTGGAGTACTTC.

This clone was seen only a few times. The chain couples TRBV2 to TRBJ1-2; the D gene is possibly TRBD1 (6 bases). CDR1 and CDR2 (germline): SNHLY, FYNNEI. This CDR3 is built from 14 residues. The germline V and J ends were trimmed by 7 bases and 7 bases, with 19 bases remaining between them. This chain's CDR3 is CASIENWGAGGYTF. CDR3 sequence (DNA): TGTGCCAGCATCGAAAATTGGGGGGCAGGTGGCTACACCTTC.

The CDR3 is CASSKDDHTDTQYF. The CDR3 region has the DNA TGTGCCAGCAGTAAGGACGACCACACAGATACGCAGTATTTT. The chain employs TRBV2 and TRBJ2-3, with D uncertain. The germline V gene has CDR1 SNHLY and CDR2 FYNNEI. The V gene lost 5 bases and the J gene lost 2 bases, with 11 bases spanning the gap. The CDR3 consists of 14 residues.

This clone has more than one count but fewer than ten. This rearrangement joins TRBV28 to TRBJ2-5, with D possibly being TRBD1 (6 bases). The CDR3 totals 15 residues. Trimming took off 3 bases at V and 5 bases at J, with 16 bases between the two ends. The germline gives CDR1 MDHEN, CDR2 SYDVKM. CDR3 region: CASSLRQGFRETQYF. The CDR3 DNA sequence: TGTGCCAGCAGTTTGCGGCAGGGGTTTCGGGAGACCCAGTACTTC.

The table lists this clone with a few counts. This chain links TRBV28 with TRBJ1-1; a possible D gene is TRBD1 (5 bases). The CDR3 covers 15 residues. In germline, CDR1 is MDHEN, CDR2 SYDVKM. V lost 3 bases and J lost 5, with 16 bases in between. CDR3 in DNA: TGTGCCAGCAGTTTCTCTGGGGGAGGCAAGACTGAAGCTTTCTTT. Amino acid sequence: CASSFSGGGKTEAFF.

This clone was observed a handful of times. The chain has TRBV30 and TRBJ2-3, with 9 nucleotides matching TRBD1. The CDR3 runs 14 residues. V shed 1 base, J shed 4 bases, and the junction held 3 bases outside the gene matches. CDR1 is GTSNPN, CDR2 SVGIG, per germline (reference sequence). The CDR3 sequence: CAWSGDREADTQYF. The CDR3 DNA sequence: TGTGCCTGGAGTGGGGACAGGGAGGCAGATACGCAGTATTTT.

The CDR3 sequence is CASSFRVSEAFF. The CDR3 DNA reads as TGTGCCAGCAGCTTCAGGGTTTCTGAAGCTTTCTTT. This chain links TRBV11-2 with TRBJ1-1; maybe TRBD1 (5 bases). The V gene's germline CDR1 is SGHAT and CDR2 FQNNGV. Trimming stripped 3 bases from V and 6 bases from J, with 8 bases between. The CDR3 contains 12 residues.

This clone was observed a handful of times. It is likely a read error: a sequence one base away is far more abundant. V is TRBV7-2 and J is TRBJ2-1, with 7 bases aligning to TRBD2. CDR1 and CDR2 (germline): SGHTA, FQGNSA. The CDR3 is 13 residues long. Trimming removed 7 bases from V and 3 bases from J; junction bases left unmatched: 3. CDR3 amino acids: CASKKRGYNEQFF. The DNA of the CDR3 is TGTGCCAGCAAAAAGCGGGGCTACAATGAGCAGTTCTTC.

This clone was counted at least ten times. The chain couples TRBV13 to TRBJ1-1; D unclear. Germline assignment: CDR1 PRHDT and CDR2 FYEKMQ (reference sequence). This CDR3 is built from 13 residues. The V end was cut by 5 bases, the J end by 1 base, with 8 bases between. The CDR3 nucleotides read TGTGCCAGCAGCGTTCGAGAGAACACTGAAGCTTTCTTT. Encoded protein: CASSVRENTEAFF.

The CDR3 spells CASSLSGLAGAYNEQFF. The CDR3 DNA reads as TGTGCCAGCAGTTTATCCGGACTAGCGGGAGCTTACAATGAGCAGTTCTTC. The chain joins TRBV28 to TRBJ2-1, with TRBD2 matching 13 bases. This CDR3 spans 17 amino acids. Germline V gene data show CDR1 as MDHEN and CDR2 as SYDVKM. V was clipped by 1 base and J by 4 bases; unmatched bases: 4.

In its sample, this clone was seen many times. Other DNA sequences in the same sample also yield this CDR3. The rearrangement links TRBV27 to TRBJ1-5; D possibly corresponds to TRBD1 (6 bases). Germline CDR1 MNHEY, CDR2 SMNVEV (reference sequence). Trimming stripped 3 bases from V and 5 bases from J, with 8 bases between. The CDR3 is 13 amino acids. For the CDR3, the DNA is TGTGCCAGCAGTTTCAGGGGAGATCAGCCCCAGCATTTT. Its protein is CASSFRGDQPQHF.

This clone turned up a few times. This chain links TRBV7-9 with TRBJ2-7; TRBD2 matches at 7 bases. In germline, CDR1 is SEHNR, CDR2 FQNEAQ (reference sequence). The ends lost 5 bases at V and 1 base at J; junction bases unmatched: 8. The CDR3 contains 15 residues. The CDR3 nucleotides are TGTGCCAGCAGCCGGGGGGACTTCCGTTCCTACGAGCAGTACTTC. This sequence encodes CASSRGDFRSYEQYF.

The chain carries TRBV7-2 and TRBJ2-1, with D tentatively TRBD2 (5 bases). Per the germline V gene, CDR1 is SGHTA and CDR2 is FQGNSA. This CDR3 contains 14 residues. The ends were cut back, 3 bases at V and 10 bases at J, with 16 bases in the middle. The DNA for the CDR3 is TGTGCCAGCAGCTTGTTTGAACCGGCGGGCGAGCAGTTCTTC. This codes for CASSLFEPAGEQFF.

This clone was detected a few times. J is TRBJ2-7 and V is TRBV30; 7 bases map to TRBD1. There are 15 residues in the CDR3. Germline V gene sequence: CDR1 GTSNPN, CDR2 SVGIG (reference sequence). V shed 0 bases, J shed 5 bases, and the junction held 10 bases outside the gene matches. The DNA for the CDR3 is TGTGCCTGGAGTGTAGGGGCAGGGGGAAATCACGAGCAGTACTTC. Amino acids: CAWSVGAGGNHEQYF.

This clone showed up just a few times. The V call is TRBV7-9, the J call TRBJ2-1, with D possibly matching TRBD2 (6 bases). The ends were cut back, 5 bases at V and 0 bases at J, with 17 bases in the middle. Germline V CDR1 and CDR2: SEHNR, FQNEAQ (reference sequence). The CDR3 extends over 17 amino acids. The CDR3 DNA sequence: TGTGCCAGCAGCCTACTCGGGGGACCAAGCTCCTACAATGAGCAGTTCTTC. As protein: CASSLLGGPSSYNEQFF.

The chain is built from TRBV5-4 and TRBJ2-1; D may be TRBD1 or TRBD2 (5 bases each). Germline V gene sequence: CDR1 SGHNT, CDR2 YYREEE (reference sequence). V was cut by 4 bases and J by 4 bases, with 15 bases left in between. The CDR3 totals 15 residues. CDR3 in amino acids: CASSPEGGTYNEQFF. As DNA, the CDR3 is TGTGCCAGCAGCCCCGAGGGTGGGACGTACAATGAGCAGTTCTTC.

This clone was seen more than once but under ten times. The CDR3, as DNA: TGTGCCTGGGCCCCCTCCCAGGAGTATGGCTACACCTTC. This sequence encodes CAWAPSQEYGYTF. The chain couples TRBV30 to TRBJ1-2; D remains ambiguous. Germline CDR1 and CDR2: GTSNPN and SVGIG (reference sequence). CDR3 size: 13 residues. Trimming removed 5 bases from V and 5 bases from J, with 15 bases in between.

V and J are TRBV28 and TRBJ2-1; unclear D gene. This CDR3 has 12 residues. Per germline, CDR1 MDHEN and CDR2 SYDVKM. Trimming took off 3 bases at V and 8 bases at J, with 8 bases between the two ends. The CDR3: CASSLARHEQFF. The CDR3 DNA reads TGTGCCAGCAGTTTGGCTAGGCATGAGCAGTTCTTC.

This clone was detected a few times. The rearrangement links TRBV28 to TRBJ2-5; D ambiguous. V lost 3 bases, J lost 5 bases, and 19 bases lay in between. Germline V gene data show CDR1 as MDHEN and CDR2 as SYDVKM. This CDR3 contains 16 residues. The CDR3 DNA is TGTGCCAGCAGTTTTGTGGAAGTAATTAATCAGGAGACCCAGTACTTC. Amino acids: CASSFVEVINQETQYF.